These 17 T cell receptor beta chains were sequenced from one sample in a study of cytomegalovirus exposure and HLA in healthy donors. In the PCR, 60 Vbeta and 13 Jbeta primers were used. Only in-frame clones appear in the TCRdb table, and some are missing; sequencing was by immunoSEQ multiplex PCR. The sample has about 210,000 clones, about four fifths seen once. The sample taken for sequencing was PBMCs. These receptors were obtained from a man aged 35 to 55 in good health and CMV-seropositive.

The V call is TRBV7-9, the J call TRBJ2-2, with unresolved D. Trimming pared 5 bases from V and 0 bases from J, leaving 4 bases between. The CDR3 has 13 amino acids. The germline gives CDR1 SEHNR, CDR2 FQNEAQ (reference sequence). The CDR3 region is CASSPANTGELFF. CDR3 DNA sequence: TGTGCCAGCAGCCCAGCGAACACCGGGGAGCTGTTTTTT.

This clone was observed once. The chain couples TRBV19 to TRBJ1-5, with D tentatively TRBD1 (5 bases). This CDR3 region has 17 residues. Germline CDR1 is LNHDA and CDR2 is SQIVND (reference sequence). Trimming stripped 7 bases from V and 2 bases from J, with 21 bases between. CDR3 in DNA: TGTGCCAGTACCTACCACTGGGGGGAGTCGGGCAATCAGCCCCAGCATTTT. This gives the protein CASTYHWGESGNQPQHF.

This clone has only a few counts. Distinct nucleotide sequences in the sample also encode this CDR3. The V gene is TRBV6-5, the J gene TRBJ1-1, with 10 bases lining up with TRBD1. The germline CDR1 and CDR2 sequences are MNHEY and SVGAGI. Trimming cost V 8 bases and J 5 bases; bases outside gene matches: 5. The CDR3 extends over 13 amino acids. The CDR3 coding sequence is TGTGCCAGCGGTGGGACAGGGGTAACTGAAGCTTTCTTT. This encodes CASGGTGVTEAFF.

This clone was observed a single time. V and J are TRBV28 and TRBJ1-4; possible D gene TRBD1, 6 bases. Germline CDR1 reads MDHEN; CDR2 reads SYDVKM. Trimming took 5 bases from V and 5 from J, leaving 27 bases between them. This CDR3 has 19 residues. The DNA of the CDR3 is TGTGCCAGCAGTACCATGGGAACAGGGTTCAGGTCTGGCAATGAAAAACTGTTTTTT. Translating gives CASSTMGTGFRSGNEKLFF.

CDR3 sequence (DNA): TGTGCCAGTAGTATAGGGCTAGCCTATGGCTACACCTTC. It yields the protein CASSIGLAYGYTF. The chain employs TRBV19 and TRBJ1-2; D remains unclear. From germline, CDR1 is LNHDA and CDR2 SQIVND (reference sequence). Trimming pared 1 base from V and 4 bases from J, leaving 7 bases between. The CDR3 loop spans 13 amino acids.

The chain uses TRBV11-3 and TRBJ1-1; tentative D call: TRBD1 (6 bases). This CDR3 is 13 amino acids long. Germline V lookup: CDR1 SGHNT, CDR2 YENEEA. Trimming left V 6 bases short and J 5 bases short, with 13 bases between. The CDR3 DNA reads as TGTGCCAGCAGGAACCAACAGGGAACTGAAGCTTTCTTT. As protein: CASRNQQGTEAFF.

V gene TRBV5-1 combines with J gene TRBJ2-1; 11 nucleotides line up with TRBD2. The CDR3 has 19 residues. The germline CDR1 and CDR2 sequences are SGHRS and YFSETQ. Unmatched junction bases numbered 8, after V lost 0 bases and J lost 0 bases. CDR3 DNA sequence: TGCGCCAGCAGCTTGGGTGGGACTAGCGGCTTCAGCTCCTACAATGAGCAGTTCTTC. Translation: CASSLGGTSGFSSYNEQFF.

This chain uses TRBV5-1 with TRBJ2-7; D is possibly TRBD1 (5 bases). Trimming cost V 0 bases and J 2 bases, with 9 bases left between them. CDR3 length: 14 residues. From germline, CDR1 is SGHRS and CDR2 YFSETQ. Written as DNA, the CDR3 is TGCGCCAGCAGCTTGGAAGGGGCAACCTACGAGCAGTACTTC. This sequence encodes CASSLEGATYEQYF.

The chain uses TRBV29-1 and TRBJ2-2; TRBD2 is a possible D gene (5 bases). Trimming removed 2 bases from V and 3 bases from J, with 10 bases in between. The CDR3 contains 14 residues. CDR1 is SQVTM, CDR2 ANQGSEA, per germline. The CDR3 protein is CSVESRTYTGELFF. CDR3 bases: TGCAGCGTTGAAAGCAGGACTTACACCGGGGAGCTGTTTTTT.

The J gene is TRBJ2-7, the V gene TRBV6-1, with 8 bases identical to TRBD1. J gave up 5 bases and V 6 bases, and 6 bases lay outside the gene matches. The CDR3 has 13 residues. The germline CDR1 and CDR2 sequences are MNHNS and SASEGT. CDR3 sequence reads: CASSLTGANEQYF. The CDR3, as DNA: TGTGCCAGCAGCTTGACAGGGGCCAACGAGCAGTACTTC.

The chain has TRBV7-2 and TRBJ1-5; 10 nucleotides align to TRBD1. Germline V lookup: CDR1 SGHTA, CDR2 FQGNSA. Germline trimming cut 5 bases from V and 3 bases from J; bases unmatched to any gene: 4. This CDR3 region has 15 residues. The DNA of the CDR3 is TGTGCCAGCAGCCCGGACAGGGGGGACAATCAGCCCCAGCATTTT. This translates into CASSPDRGDNQPQHF.

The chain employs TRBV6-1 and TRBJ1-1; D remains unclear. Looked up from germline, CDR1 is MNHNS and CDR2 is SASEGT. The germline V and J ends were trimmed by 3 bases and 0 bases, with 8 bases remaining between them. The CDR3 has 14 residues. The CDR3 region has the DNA TGTGCCAGCAGTGAGAGAGGCATGAACACTGAAGCTTTCTTT. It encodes CASSERGMNTEAFF.

The CDR3 nucleotides are TGTGCCAGCAGCCCAGGAGGAGCCGCCGCTAACTATGGCTACACCTTC. As protein: CASSPGGAAANYGYTF. The chain carries TRBV7-2 and TRBJ1-2; no firm D call. The germline V and J ends were trimmed by 5 bases and 0 bases, with 16 bases remaining between them. The CDR3 contains 16 residues. Germline V gives CDR1 SGHTA, CDR2 FQGNSA.

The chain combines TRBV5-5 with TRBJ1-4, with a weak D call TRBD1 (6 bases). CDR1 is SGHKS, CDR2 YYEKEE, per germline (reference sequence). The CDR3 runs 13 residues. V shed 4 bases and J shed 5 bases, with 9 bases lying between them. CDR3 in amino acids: CASSEGGNEKLFF. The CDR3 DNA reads TGTGCCAGCAGCGAGGGGGGGAATGAAAAACTGTTTTTT.

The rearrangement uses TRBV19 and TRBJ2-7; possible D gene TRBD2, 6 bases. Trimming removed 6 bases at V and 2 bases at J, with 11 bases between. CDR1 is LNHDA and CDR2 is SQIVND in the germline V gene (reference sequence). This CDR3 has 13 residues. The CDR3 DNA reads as TGTGCCAGTAGCGCGGGGCTAACCTACGAGCAGTACGTC. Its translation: CASSAGLTYEQYV.

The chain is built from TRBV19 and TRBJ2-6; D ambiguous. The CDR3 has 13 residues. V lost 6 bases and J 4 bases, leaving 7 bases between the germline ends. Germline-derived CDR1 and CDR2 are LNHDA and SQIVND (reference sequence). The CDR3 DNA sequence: TGTGCCAGTAGCCCTATGGGGGCCAACGTCCTGACTTTC. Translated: CASSPMGANVLTF.

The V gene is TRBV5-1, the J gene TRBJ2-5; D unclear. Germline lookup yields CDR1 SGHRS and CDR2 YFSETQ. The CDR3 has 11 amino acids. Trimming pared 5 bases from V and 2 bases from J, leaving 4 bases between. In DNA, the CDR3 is TGCGCCAGCAGGTTACAAGAGACCCAGTACTTC. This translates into CASRLQETQYF.